The 16 T cell receptor beta chains below come from one sample, sequenced in a study of blood T cell repertoires in COVID-19. Profiled with immunoSEQ multiplex PCR; TCRdb holds only in-frame clones, not every one. This table has around 150,000 clones, around 90% appearing once. Sample: peripheral blood. The receptors stem from a woman aged 60-70 years with active or convalescent COVID-19.

The chain uses TRBV28 and TRBJ1-5; D is undetermined. This CDR3 is built from 13 residues. Germline V gene lookup returns CDR1 MDHEN and CDR2 SYDVKM. Trimming took 6 bases from V and 5 from J, leaving 11 bases between them. In DNA, the CDR3 is TGTGCCAGCAGAAGACACGGTCATCAGCCCCAGCATTTT. Translation: CASRRHGHQPQHF. Together with reference TRBV28 and TRBJ1-5, the CDR3 gives the full variable domain: DVKVTQSSRYLVKRTGEKVFLECVQDMDHENMFWYRQDPGLGLRLIYFSYDVKMKEKGDIPEGYSVSREKKERFSLILESASTNQTSMYLCASRRHGHQPQHFGDGTRLSIL.

The rearrangement uses TRBV19 and TRBJ2-3; perhaps TRBD2 as D (7 bases). The length of the CDR3 is 15 residues. The V gene's germline CDR1 is LNHDA and CDR2 SQIVND (reference sequence). V was clipped by 6 bases and J by 6 bases, with 19 bases between them. CDR3 in DNA: TGTGCCAGTAGCTTCGGGGGGCTGATACGGGATACGCAGTATTTT. This translates into CASSFGGLIRDTQYF. Looking up the rest from reference TRBV19 and TRBJ2-3 gives the full variable domain: DGGITQSPKYLFRKEGQNVTLSCEQNLNHDAMYWYRQDPGQGLRLIYYSQIVNDFQKGDIAEGYSVSREKKESFPLTVTSAQKNPTAFYLCASSFGGLIRDTQYFGPGTRLTVL.

The chain joins TRBV10-2 to TRBJ1-1; 9 bases are shared with TRBD1. The CDR3 length is 14 residues. Germline V CDR1 and CDR2: WSHSY, SAAADI. V lost 0 bases, J lost 11 bases, and 7 bases stayed unmatched. The CDR3 sequence: CASSESRGTGLAFF. CDR3 bases: TGCGCCAGCAGTGAGTCAAGGGGGACAGGGTTGGCTTTCTTT.

A remark on this clone: The same CDR3 is also encoded by other DNA sequences in this sample. This rearrangement joins TRBV18 to TRBJ1-2; 8 nucleotides align to TRBD1. Germline-derived CDR1 and CDR2 are KGHSH and LQKENI. The CDR3 runs to 13 residues. V was clipped by 3 bases and J by 4 bases; unmatched bases: 1. CDR3 sequence reads: CASSPGQGYGYTF. For the CDR3, the DNA is TGTGCCAGCTCACCCGGACAGGGCTATGGCTACACCTTC.

A single count supports this clone. The chain recombines TRBV7-9 with TRBJ1-4; D perhaps matches TRBD1 (5 bases). Looked up from germline, CDR1 is SEHNR and CDR2 is FQNEAQ (reference sequence). This CDR3 comprises 13 residues. V was trimmed by 5 bases and J by 7 bases, leaving 11 bases between them. DNA of the CDR3: TGTGCCAGCAGCCCTTCCGGGGGTGAAAAACTGTTTTTT. Translating gives CASSPSGGEKLFF. The whole variable domain, filled in from reference TRBV7-9 and TRBJ1-4, reads DTGVSQNPRHKITKRGQNVTFRCDPISEHNRLYWYRQTLGQGPEFLTYFQNEAQLEKSRLLSDRFSAERPKGSFSTLEIQRTEQGDSAMYLCASSPSGGEKLFFGSGTQLSVL.

The rearrangement links TRBV7-9 to TRBJ1-3; D perhaps matches TRBD1 (5 bases). The CDR3 has 15 amino acids. With 7 bases removed from V and 2 bases from J, the gap between germline ends came to 15 bases. Germline-derived CDR1 and CDR2 are SEHNR and FQNEAQ (reference sequence). CDR3: CASTPQGGAGNTIYF. CDR3 bases: TGTGCCAGCACCCCTCAGGGTGGGGCTGGAAACACCATATATTTT.

This clone showed up just once. The chain carries TRBV10-3 and TRBJ1-6; tentative D call: TRBD1 (5 bases). CDR3 length: 15 residues. Germline CDR1 is ENHRY and CDR2 is SYGVKD. The germline V and J ends were trimmed by 0 bases and 10 bases, with 13 bases remaining between them. CDR3 amino acids: CAISESRGVESPLHF. The CDR3 DNA follows: TGTGCCATCAGTGAGTCACGGGGGGTAGAATCACCCCTCCACTTT.

V gene TRBV5-1 combines with J gene TRBJ1-2; 10 positions agree with TRBD1. Germline values: CDR1 SGHRS, CDR2 YFSETQ. The CDR3 is 16 residues long. With 3 bases clipped from V and 2 bases from J, the junction kept 7 bases outside the gene matches. The CDR3 is CASSSRGQGKNYGYTF. CDR3 nucleotide sequence: TGCGCCAGCAGCTCCCGGGGACAGGGGAAAAACTATGGCTACACCTTC.

This sequence joins TRBV1 and TRBJ1-1; the tabulated D call, TRBD1, remains unverified against the DNA. TRBV1 is classified as a pseudogene. This CDR3 has 14 amino acids. CDR3 DNA: TGCACCAGCAGCCACAAACAGGGGAACACTGAAGCTTTCTTT. This gives the protein CTSSHKQGNTEAFF.

The rearrangement joins TRBV5-5 to TRBJ2-7; the match to TRBD2 covers 7 bases. The CDR3 consists of 17 residues. The germline CDR1 and CDR2 sequences are SGHKS and YYEKEE (reference sequence). The junction had 17 bases not matched to a gene; V was cut back by 1 base and J by 7 bases. The CDR3 coding sequence is TGTGCCAGCAGCTTGAGTTTCGGGCGACTAGCCCCTGGGGAGCAGTACTTC. The encoded protein is CASSLSFGRLAPGEQYF.

J is TRBJ2-7 and V is TRBV19; TRBD2 matches 14 bases. V trimming: 7 bases; J trimming: 8 bases; junction bases outside the gene matches: 7. Per the germline V gene, CDR1 is LNHDA and CDR2 is SQIVND (reference sequence). CDR3 length: 14 amino acids. CDR3 sequence: CASNEGTSGGKQYF. The CDR3 DNA reads TGTGCCAGTAACGAGGGGACTAGCGGGGGAAAGCAGTACTTC.

V is TRBV7-2 and J is TRBJ2-5, with a tentative D call TRBD2 (5 bases). Deletions cut 5 bases from V and 2 bases from J, with 18 bases between. Germline V gene sequence: CDR1 SGHTA, CDR2 FQGNSA. CDR3 size: 16 residues. CDR3 sequence reads: CASSPYSGIEQETQYF. CDR3 coding DNA: TGTGCCAGCAGCCCATACTCCGGGATAGAACAAGAGACCCAGTACTTC.

The chain carries TRBV2 and TRBJ2-7, with D hard to call. The CDR3 covers 18 residues. The germline V gene has CDR1 SNHLY and CDR2 FYNNEI. V dropped 0 bases and J dropped 2 bases, with 20 bases sitting between them. The CDR3 bases are TGTGCCAGCAGTGAAGCGTGGTTCCGAGCTGAAGAGCCCTACGAGCAGTACTTC. Protein: CASSEAWFRAEEPYEQYF.

This chain links TRBV13 with TRBJ2-7; 9 bases agree with TRBD2. Germline-derived CDR1 and CDR2 are PRHDT and FYEKMQ (reference sequence). The CDR3 has 15 residues. V lost 4 bases to trimming and J lost 0 bases; unmatched junction nucleotides: 4. DNA for the CDR3: TGTGCCAGCAGCTCGTCTAGCGGGGCCTCCTACGAGCAGTACTTC. Translation: CASSSSSGASYEQYF.

This clone was seen many times. The chain's CDR3 is CASSFTQGAGQPQHF. Here the CDR3 DNA reads TGTGCCAGCAGCTTTACCCAGGGGGCAGGGCAGCCCCAGCATTTT. The chain couples TRBV7-2 to TRBJ1-5, with 8 bases aligning to TRBD1. The V gene's germline CDR1 is SGHTA and CDR2 FQGNSA. This CDR3 is built from 15 residues. V was pared by 3 bases and J by 7 bases, with 8 bases of the junction left unmatched.

This chain links TRBV5-1 with TRBJ1-1; D remains ambiguous. Trimming shortened V by 0 bases and J by 0 bases, and 9 bases separated the two germline ends. Germline V gene data show CDR1 as SGHRS and CDR2 as YFSETQ. This CDR3 contains 15 residues. In DNA form, the CDR3 reads TGCGCCAGCAGCTTGGTGCCGGGGATGAACACTGAAGCTTTCTTT. Translating it yields CASSLVPGMNTEAFF.